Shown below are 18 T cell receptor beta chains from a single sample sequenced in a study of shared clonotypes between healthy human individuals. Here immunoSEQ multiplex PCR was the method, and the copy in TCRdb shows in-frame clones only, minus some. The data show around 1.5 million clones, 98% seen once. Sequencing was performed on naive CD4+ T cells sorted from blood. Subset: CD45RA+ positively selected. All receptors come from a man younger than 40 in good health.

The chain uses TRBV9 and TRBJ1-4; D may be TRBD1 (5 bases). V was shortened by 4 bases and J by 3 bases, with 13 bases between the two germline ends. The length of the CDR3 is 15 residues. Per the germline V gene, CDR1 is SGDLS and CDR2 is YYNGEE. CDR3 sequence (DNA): TGTGCCAGCAGCCCAGGGCGTTTAGCTAATGAAAAACTGTTTTTT. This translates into CASSPGRLANEKLFF.

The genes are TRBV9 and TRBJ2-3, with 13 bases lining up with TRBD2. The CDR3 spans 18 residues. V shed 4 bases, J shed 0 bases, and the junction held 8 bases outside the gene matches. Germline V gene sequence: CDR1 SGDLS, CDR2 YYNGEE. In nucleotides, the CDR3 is TGTGCCAGCAGCCCTGGGACTAGCGGGGCCCATAGCACAGATACGCAGTATTTT. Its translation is CASSPGTSGAHSTDTQYF.

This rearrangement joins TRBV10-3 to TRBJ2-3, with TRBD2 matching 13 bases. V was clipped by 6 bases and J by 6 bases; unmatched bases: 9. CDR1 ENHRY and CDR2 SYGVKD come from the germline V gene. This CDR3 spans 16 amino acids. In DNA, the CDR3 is TGTGCCATCAGCCCGGGACTAGCGGGATTGGGTGATACGCAGTATTTT. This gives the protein CAISPGLAGLGDTQYF.

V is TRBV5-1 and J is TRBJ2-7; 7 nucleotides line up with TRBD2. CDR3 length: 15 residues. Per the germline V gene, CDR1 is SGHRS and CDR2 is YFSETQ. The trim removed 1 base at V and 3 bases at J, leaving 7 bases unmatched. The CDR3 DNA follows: TGCGCCAGCAGCTTGTGGGGGGGTCGTGGCTACGAGCAGTACTTC. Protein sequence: CASSLWGGRGYEQYF.

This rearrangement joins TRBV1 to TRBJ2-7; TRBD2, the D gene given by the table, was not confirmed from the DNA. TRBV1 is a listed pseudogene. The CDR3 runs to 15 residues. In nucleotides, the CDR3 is TGCACCAGCAGCCTAGGGACTAGCGGGAGAGGCGAGCAGTACTTC. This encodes CTSSLGTSGRGEQYF.

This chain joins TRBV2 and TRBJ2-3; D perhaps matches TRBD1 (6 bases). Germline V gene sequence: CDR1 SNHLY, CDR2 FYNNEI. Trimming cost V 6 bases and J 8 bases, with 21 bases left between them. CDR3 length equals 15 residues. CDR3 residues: CASRDRDNPTGTQYF. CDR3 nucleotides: TGTGCCAGCAGGGACCGGGACAATCCCACCGGTACGCAGTATTTT.

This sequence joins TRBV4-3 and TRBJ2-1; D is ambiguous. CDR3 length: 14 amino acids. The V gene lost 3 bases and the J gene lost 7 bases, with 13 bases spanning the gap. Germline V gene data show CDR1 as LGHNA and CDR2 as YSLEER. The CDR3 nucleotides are TGCGCCAGCAGCCAGTTAATCGGTTATAATGAGCAGTTCTTC. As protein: CASSQLIGYNEQFF.

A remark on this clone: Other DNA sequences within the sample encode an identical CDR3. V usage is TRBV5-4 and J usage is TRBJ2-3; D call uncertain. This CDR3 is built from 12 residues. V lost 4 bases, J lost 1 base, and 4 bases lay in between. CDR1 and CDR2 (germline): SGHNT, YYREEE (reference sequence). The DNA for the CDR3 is TGTGCCAGCAGCCCTGGCACAGATACGCAGTATTTT. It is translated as CASSPGTDTQYF. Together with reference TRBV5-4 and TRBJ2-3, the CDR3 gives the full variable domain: ETGVTQSPTHLIKTRGQQVTLRCSSQSGHNTVSWYQQALGQGPQFIFQYYREEENGRGNFPPRFSGLQFPNYSSELNVNALELDDSALYLCASSPGTDTQYFGPGTRLTVL.

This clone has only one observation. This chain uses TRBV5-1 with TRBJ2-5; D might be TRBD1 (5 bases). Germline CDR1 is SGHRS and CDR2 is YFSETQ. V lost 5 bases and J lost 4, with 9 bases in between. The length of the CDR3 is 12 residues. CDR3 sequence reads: CASSKGLETQYF. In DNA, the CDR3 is TGCGCCAGCAGTAAGGGGCTAGAGACCCAGTACTTC.

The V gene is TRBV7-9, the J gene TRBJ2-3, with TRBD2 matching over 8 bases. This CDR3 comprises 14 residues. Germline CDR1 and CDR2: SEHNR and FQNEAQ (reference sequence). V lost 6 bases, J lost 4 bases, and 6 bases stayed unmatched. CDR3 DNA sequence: TGTGCCAGCAGGAAGCGGGAGTACGCAGATACGCAGTATTTT. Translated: CASRKREYADTQYF.

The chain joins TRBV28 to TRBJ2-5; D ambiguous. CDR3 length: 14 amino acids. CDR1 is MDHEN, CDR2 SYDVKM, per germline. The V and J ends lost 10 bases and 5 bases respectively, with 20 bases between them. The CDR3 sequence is CATDFVTRRETQYF. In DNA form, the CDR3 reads TGTGCCACCGACTTTGTGACTCGGCGGGAGACCCAGTACTTC.

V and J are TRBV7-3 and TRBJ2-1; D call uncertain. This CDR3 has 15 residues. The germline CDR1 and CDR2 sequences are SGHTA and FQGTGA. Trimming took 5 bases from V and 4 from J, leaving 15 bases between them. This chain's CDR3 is CASSRQAAQYNEQFF. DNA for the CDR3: TGTGCCAGCAGCCGCCAGGCGGCCCAGTACAATGAGCAGTTCTTC.

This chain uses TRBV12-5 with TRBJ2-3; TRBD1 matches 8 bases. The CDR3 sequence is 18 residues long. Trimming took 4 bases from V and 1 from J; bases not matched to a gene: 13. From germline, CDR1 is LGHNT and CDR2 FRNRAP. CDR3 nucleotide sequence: TGTGCTAGTGGTTCGACAGGGGTGCAGTTTGAGGGCACAGATACGCAGTATTTT. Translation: CASGSTGVQFEGTDTQYF.

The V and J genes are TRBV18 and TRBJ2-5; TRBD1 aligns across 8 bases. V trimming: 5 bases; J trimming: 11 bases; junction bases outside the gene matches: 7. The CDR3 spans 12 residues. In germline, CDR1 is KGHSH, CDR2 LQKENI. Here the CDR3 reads CASSSDRVGQYF. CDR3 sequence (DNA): TGTGCCAGCTCATCGGACAGGGTCGGTCAGTACTTC.

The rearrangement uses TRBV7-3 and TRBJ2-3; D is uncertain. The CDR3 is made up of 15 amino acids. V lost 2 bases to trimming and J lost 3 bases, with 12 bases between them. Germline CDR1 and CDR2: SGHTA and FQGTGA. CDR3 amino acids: CASSLGLTATDTQYF. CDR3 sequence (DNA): TGTGCCAGCAGCTTAGGTCTCACAGCTACAGATACGCAGTATTTT.

CDR3 in amino acids: CASRGGTNEKLFF. The CDR3 DNA is TGTGCCAGCAGGGGGGGAACTAATGAAAAACTGTTTTTT. The genes are TRBV2 and TRBJ1-4, with D maybe TRBD1 (5 bases). Germline V gene data show CDR1 as SNHLY and CDR2 as FYNNEI. CDR3 size: 13 residues. V dropped 6 bases and J dropped 1 base, with 6 bases sitting between them.

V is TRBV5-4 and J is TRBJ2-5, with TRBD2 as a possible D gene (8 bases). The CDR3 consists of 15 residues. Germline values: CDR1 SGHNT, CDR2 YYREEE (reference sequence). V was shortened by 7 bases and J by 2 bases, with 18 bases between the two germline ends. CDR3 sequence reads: CASREGALLQETQYF. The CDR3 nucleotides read TGTGCCAGCCGGGAGGGGGCTCTACTTCAAGAGACCCAGTACTTC.

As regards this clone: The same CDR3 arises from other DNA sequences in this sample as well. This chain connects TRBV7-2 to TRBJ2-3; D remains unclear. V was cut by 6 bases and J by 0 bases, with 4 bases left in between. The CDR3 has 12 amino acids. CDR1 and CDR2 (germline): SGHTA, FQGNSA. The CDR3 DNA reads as TGTGCCAGCAGTACTAGCACAGATACGCAGTATTTT. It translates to CASSTSTDTQYF.